This T cell receptor (beta chain) was observed in a study of control samples from healthy donors and cancer patients. Profiling relied on immunoSEQ multiplex PCR, and the TCRdb table lists in-frame clones only, not all of them. The sample includes 120,000 to 150,000 clones, about nine tenths seen only once; the top ten take 4.9%. The CDR3 is made up of 15 amino acids. CDR1 and CDR2 (germline): SGHNT, YYREEE (reference sequence). Trimming took 3 bases from V and 2 from J, leaving 15 bases between them. This TCR was recovered from a young man in good health. The genes are TRBV5-4 and TRBJ2-7; D call uncertain. The sequencing sample was made of blood. This CDR3 reads CASSSKGRAPYEQYF. The CDR3, as DNA: TGTGCCAGCAGCTCCAAGGGCCGTGCCCCCTACGAGCAGTACTTC.